These 32 T cell receptor beta chains were all obtained from the same sample, sequenced in a study of blood T cell repertoires in COVID-19. Profiled with immunoSEQ multiplex PCR; TCRdb holds only in-frame clones, not every one. Of 60,000 or so clones in the sample, around 90% were seen once. Source material: peripheral blood. The origin of the receptors is a human donor with active COVID-19. The donor label of this sample is uncertain.

This chain links TRBV29-1 with TRBJ2-1, with 9 bases matching TRBD1. Germline-derived CDR1 and CDR2 are SQVTM and ANQGSEA. J was trimmed by 8 bases and V by 7 bases; bases with no gene match: 15. This CDR3 comprises 15 residues. The CDR3 sequence is CSANPRDRVVYEQFF. The CDR3 coding sequence is TGCAGCGCCAACCCCCGGGACAGGGTGGTTTATGAGCAGTTCTTC.

The gene calls are TRBV24-1 and TRBJ1-6, with TRBD1 identical over 11 bases. The germline V gene has CDR1 KGHDR and CDR2 SFDVKD. The CDR3 runs to 17 residues. V lost 5 bases, J lost 10 bases, and 12 bases stayed unmatched. In nucleotides, the CDR3 is TGTGCCACCAGTGCCTTGGGGACAGGGGGAATTGGATCACCCCTCCACTTT. Translated: CATSALGTGGIGSPLHF.

The chain is built from TRBV5-4 and TRBJ1-2; no definite D call. Trimming left V 5 bases short and J 6 bases short, with 23 bases between. CDR1 and CDR2 from the germline V gene are SGHNT and YYREEE (reference sequence). The CDR3 has 16 residues. The CDR3 region has the DNA TGTGCCAGCAGTTCCGGCAGCGGTAGTTTGTTAAATGGCTACACCTTC. Amino acids: CASSSGSGSLLNGYTF.

The CDR3 DNA is TGTGCCAGCAGTCCCCTTAAAACGGGGAGTCCCCAAGAGACCCAGTACTTC. It yields the protein CASSPLKTGSPQETQYF. The V call is TRBV6-6, the J call TRBJ2-5; tentative D call: TRBD2 (5 bases). This CDR3 region has 17 residues. Trimming removed 5 bases from V and 1 base from J, with 20 bases in between. Germline V gene lookup returns CDR1 MNHNY and CDR2 SVGAGI (reference sequence).

The chain is built from TRBV12-3 or TRBV12-4 and TRBJ1-1; no definite D call. This CDR3 region has 9 residues. The V end was cut by 8 bases, the J end by 8 bases, with 6 bases between. CDR3 DNA sequence: TGTGCCAGCTCTCCCGAAGCTTTCTTT. It is translated as CASSPEAFF.

The chain employs TRBV7-2 and TRBJ2-1; D might be TRBD2 (6 bases). The CDR3 runs 16 residues. V was cut by 4 bases and J by 4 bases, with 17 bases left in between. The germline CDR1 and CDR2 sequences are SGHTA and FQGNSA. The CDR3 nucleotides read TGTGCCAGCAGCTCAGCACCGGGACTGCCGTACAATGAGCAGTTCTTC. The encoded protein is CASSSAPGLPYNEQFF.

CDR3 loop: CASTLTGTGEWGVHEQYF. The CDR3 nucleotides read TGTGCCAGCACTCTGACGGGGACAGGGGAGTGGGGCGTCCACGAGCAGTACTTC. This chain connects TRBV27 to TRBJ2-7; 10 positions agree with TRBD1. V lost 7 bases, J lost 5 bases, and 20 bases stayed unmatched. Looked up from germline, CDR1 is MNHEY and CDR2 is SMNVEV (reference sequence). This CDR3 has 18 residues.

The gene calls are TRBV4-1 and TRBJ1-5; D might be TRBD1 (5 bases). Between the trimmed V and J ends, which lost 0 bases and 9 bases, there was a span of 18 bases. Germline CDR1 and CDR2: MGHRA and YSYEKL. There are 16 residues in the CDR3. CDR3 region: CASSQESGARGLPQHF. The CDR3 DNA sequence: TGCGCCAGCAGCCAAGAGTCTGGGGCCCGAGGCCTGCCCCAGCATTTT.

This rearrangement joins TRBV3-1 (or the pseudogene TRBV3-2) to TRBJ2-2, with D perhaps TRBD1 (6 bases). Germline V gene data show CDR1 as LGHDT and CDR2 as YNNKEL (reference sequence). Trimming cost V 4 bases and J 6 bases, with 18 bases left between them. This CDR3 region has 16 residues. CDR3 sequence (DNA): TGTGCCAGCAGCCCCCGAACAGGGTTGGGCGCCGGGGAGCTGTTTTTT. Amino acid sequence: CASSPRTGLGAGELFF.

This chain uses TRBV11-3 with TRBJ2-1; possible D gene TRBD1, 5 bases. Per the germline V gene, CDR1 is SGHNT and CDR2 is YENEEA. With 5 bases removed from V and 8 bases from J, the gap between germline ends came to 13 bases. CDR3 size: 13 residues. CDR3 in amino acids: CASSLDRQYEQFF. The DNA for the CDR3 is TGTGCCAGCAGCCTCGACAGACAGTATGAGCAGTTCTTC.

This sequence joins TRBV19 and TRBJ2-3; 9 bases line up with TRBD2. The CDR3 sequence is 15 residues long. Germline V lookup: CDR1 LNHDA, CDR2 SQIVND (reference sequence). The ends lost 3 bases at V and 4 bases at J; junction bases unmatched: 5. CDR3 sequence: CASSIGLASPDTQYF. DNA for the CDR3: TGTGCCAGTAGTATTGGACTAGCGAGCCCAGATACGCAGTATTTT.

The chain employs TRBV29-1 and TRBJ2-3, with 8 bases lining up with TRBD2. The length of the CDR3 is 17 residues. The V gene's germline CDR1 is SQVTM and CDR2 ANQGSEA. Trimming removed 4 bases from V and 3 bases from J; junction bases left unmatched: 15. CDR3 nucleotides: TGCAGCGTTGGACGACCTCTCCAGCGGGGGTCTACAGATACGCAGTATTTT. Its protein product is CSVGRPLQRGSTDTQYF.

The chain is built from TRBV6-4 and TRBJ2-6; 12 bases line up with TRBD2. The trim removed 0 bases at V and 3 bases at J, leaving 18 bases unmatched. Germline-derived CDR1 and CDR2 are MRHNA and SNTAGT. The CDR3 spans 23 residues. In DNA, the CDR3 is TGTGCCAGCAGTGACTCGAACTCCAGGGATAGGACTAGCGGGGATGGTGGGGCCAACGTCCTGACTTTC. Its translation: CASSDSNSRDRTSGDGGANVLTF.

The chain couples TRBV7-9 to TRBJ2-2; a possible D gene is TRBD2 (5 bases). V was pared by 6 bases and J by 0 bases, with 11 bases between. CDR1 SEHNR and CDR2 FQNEAQ come from the germline V gene (reference sequence). CDR3 length: 15 amino acids. The CDR3 protein is CASSFGLTNTGELFF. CDR3 coding DNA: TGTGCCAGCAGTTTTGGACTGACGAACACCGGGGAGCTGTTTTTT.

The V gene is TRBV7-3, the J gene TRBJ1-1, with D perhaps matching TRBD1 (6 bases). The germline V and J ends were trimmed by 2 bases and 2 bases, with 12 bases remaining between them. The CDR3 consists of 15 residues. CDR1 and CDR2 (germline): SGHTA, FQGTGA. The CDR3 nucleotides are TGTGCCAGCAGCTTACAGGGGAGGGGAAACACTGAAGCTTTCTTT. It codes for CASSLQGRGNTEAFF.

The genes are TRBV4-3 and TRBJ2-5; TRBD2 aligns across 7 bases. Germline assignment: CDR1 LGHNA and CDR2 YSLEER. V lost 0 bases and J lost 4; bases outside the gene matches: 2. The CDR3 runs to 14 residues. The CDR3, as DNA: TGCGCCAGCAGCCAAGAGTGGGGGGGAGAGACCCAGTACTTC. This translates into CASSQEWGGETQYF.

This chain connects TRBV30 to TRBJ1-1; tentatively, D is TRBD1 (5 bases). The CDR3 is 13 amino acids. Trimming removed 0 bases from V and 7 bases from J, with 12 bases in between. CDR1 and CDR2 (germline): GTSNPN, SVGIG (reference sequence). Here the CDR3 reads CAWSVAQGGEAFF. In DNA, the CDR3 is TGTGCCTGGAGTGTAGCGCAGGGCGGTGAAGCTTTCTTT.

The V gene is TRBV27, the J gene TRBJ1-6; D remains unclear. The V and J ends lost 7 bases and 9 bases respectively, with 10 bases between them. Per germline, CDR1 MNHEY and CDR2 SMNVEV (reference sequence). The CDR3 extends over 12 amino acids. CDR3 coding DNA: TGTGCCAGCAACTCCGGAGGTTCACCCCTCCACTTT. It codes for CASNSGGSPLHF.

The rearrangement links TRBV2 to TRBJ2-2, with 8 positions matching TRBD1. Germline CDR1 and CDR2: SNHLY and FYNNEI. Losses at the gene ends were 3 bases for V and 7 bases for J; bases not matched to a gene: 7. This CDR3 contains 15 residues. DNA for the CDR3: TGTGCCAGCAGTGAGCGGCGGACAGGGCTCGGGGAGCTGTTTTTT. Its protein is CASSERRTGLGELFF.

This sequence joins TRBV5-4 and TRBJ2-2; TRBD1 aligns across 12 bases. V trimming: 5 bases; J trimming: 7 bases; junction bases outside the gene matches: 6. This CDR3 has 15 residues. Per germline, CDR1 SGHNT and CDR2 YYREEE (reference sequence). The CDR3 protein is CASSPGQGAGGELFF. The CDR3 bases are TGTGCCAGCAGTCCGGGACAGGGGGCTGGCGGGGAGCTGTTTTTT.

The rearrangement joins TRBV7-2 to TRBJ2-7, with 9 bases identical to TRBD2. Germline CDR1 reads SGHTA; CDR2 reads FQGNSA. This CDR3 is 15 amino acids long. V lost 5 bases to trimming and J lost 4 bases; unmatched junction nucleotides: 9. CDR3 coding DNA: TGTGCCAGCAGCCCCCGCGGCGGGGGGGCGTACGAGCAGTACTTC. This codes for CASSPRGGGAYEQYF.

This chain connects TRBV18 to TRBJ2-2; tentative D call: TRBD2 (5 bases). V gave up 0 bases and J gave up 3 bases, with 5 bases separating them. The CDR3 has 14 residues. The germline CDR1 and CDR2 sequences are KGHSH and LQKENI. The CDR3 DNA reads TGTGCCAGCTCACCACCCGGGGACACCGGGGAGCTGTTTTTT. Translated, it gives CASSPPGDTGELFF.

The chain combines TRBV27 with TRBJ2-2; 8 bases align to TRBD1. There are 15 residues in the CDR3. Germline-derived CDR1 and CDR2 are MNHEY and SMNVEV (reference sequence). V dropped 6 bases and J dropped 4; count of bases not matched to a gene: 7. CDR3 sequence (DNA): TGTGCCAGCAGGCCAGGGGGCGCGGGCACCGGGGAGCTGTTTTTT. It yields the protein CASRPGGAGTGELFF.

The CDR3 DNA sequence: TGTGCCTGGACCCTCCCTAGCACAGATACGCAGTATTTT. Amino acids: CAWTLPSTDTQYF. The chain has TRBV30 and TRBJ2-3; D call uncertain. CDR3 length: 13 amino acids. The germline gives CDR1 GTSNPN, CDR2 SVGIG (reference sequence). Trimming took 4 bases from V and 0 from J, leaving 8 bases between them.

This chain connects TRBV27 to TRBJ1-1, with 8 bases matching TRBD1. Germline trimming cut 7 bases from V and 4 bases from J; bases unmatched to any gene: 8. CDR3 length: 14 amino acids. In germline, CDR1 is MNHEY, CDR2 SMNVEV (reference sequence). The CDR3 coding sequence is TGTGCCAGCATCAGGGACAGGTACGTCACTGAAGCTTTCTTT. Translated: CASIRDRYVTEAFF.

This clone appeared a single time. The gene calls are TRBV19 and TRBJ2-2, with TRBD1 as a possible D gene (6 bases). CDR1 LNHDA and CDR2 SQIVND come from the germline V gene (reference sequence). V was cut by 3 bases and J by 3 bases, with 11 bases left in between. The CDR3 has 15 residues. The DNA of the CDR3 is TGTGCCAGTAGTATCCCAGGGGTGCACACCGGGGAGCTGTTTTTT. This codes for CASSIPGVHTGELFF.

The chain links TRBV27 to TRBJ1-4, with D perhaps matching TRBD1 (5 bases). The CDR3 extends over 16 amino acids. V shed 0 bases and J shed 7 bases, with 15 bases lying between them. The germline CDR1 and CDR2 sequences are MNHEY and SMNVEV (reference sequence). The CDR3 sequence: CASSLSYQGAREKLFF. In nucleotides, the CDR3 is TGTGCCAGCAGTTTATCTTACCAGGGCGCCCGTGAAAAACTGTTTTTT. Full variable domain (rest looked up from reference TRBV27 and TRBJ1-4): EAQVTQNPRYLITVTGKKLTVTCSQNMNHEYMSWYRQDPGLGLRQIYYSMNVEVTDKGDVPEGYKVSRKEKRNFPLILESPSPNQTSLYFCASSLSYQGAREKLFFGSGTQLSVL.

V is TRBV4-1 and J is TRBJ2-3, with TRBD2 identical over 10 bases. In germline, CDR1 is MGHRA, CDR2 YSYEKL. The CDR3 totals 17 residues. The V segment lost 1 base and the J segment 2 bases; nucleotides outside the gene matches: 6. CDR3 loop: CASSQAGLAAFTDTQYF. In DNA, the CDR3 is TGCGCCAGCAGCCAAGCAGGACTAGCGGCCTTCACAGATACGCAGTATTTT.

The chain couples TRBV19 to TRBJ2-1; 14 bases match TRBD2. The CDR3 covers 18 residues. The junction had 13 bases not matched to a gene; V was cut back by 3 bases and J by 9 bases. Germline CDR1 and CDR2: LNHDA and SQIVND (reference sequence). CDR3 amino acids: CASSMDSPGLAGGVEQFF. In DNA form, the CDR3 reads TGTGCCAGTAGTATGGATTCTCCCGGACTAGCGGGAGGTGTTGAGCAGTTCTTC.

The CDR3 DNA reads as TGTGCCAGCAGTTCTAGCGGGTCCACAGATACGCAGTATTTT. It codes for CASSSSGSTDTQYF. The chain recombines TRBV6-6 with TRBJ2-3; 8 bases are a match to TRBD2. J was trimmed by 2 bases and V by 4 bases; bases with no gene match: 2. From germline, CDR1 is MNHNY and CDR2 SVGAGI (reference sequence). The CDR3 consists of 14 residues.

The chain links TRBV29-1 to TRBJ2-4; 15 nucleotides match TRBD2. The V segment lost 4 bases and the J segment 0 bases; nucleotides outside the gene matches: 10. Per the germline V gene, CDR1 is SQVTM and CDR2 is ANQGSEA. The CDR3 sequence is 19 residues long. The CDR3: CSVAWTSGRGGIAKNIQYF. As DNA, the CDR3 is TGCAGCGTTGCGTGGACTAGCGGGAGGGGAGGAATAGCCAAAAACATTCAGTACTTC. The full variable domain, rest sourced from reference TRBV29-1 and TRBJ2-4, is SAVISQKPSRDICQRGTSLTIQCQVDSQVTMMFWYRQQPGQSLTLIATANQGSEATYESGFVIDKFPISRPNLTFSTLTVSNMSPEDSSIYLCSVAWTSGRGGIAKNIQYFGAGTRLSVL.

This sequence joins TRBV14 and TRBJ2-7, with 9 bases matching TRBD1. This CDR3 region has 16 residues. Unmatched junction bases numbered 7, after V lost 4 bases and J lost 0 bases. Germline CDR1 reads SGHDN; CDR2 reads FVKESK. The CDR3 loop reads CASSLTGTGSSYEQYF. The DNA of the CDR3 is TGTGCCAGCAGCCTAACCGGGACAGGGAGCTCCTACGAGCAGTACTTC.